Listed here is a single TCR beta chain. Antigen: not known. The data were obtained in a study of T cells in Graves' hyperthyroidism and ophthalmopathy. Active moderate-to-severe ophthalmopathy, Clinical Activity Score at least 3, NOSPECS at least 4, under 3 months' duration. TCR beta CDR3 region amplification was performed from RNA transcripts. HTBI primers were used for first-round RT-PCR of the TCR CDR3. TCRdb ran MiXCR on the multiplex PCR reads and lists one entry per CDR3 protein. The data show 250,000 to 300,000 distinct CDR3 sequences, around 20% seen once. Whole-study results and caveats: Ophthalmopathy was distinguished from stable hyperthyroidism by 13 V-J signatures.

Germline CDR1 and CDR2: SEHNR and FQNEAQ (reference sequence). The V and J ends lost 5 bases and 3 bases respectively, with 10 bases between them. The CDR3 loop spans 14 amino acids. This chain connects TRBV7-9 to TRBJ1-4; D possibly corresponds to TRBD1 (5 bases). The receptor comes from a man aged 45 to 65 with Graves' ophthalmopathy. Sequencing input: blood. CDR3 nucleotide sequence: TGTGCCAGCAGCCCGGGACGGGCTAATGAAAAACTGTTTTTT. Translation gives CASSPGRANEKLFF.